Each of the 22 T cell receptor beta chains below was sequenced from the same sample in a study of T cells in Graves' hyperthyroidism and ophthalmopathy. TCR beta CDR3 sequences were amplified from RNA transcripts. The HTBI primer set was used in a first-round RT-PCR of the TCR CDR3. MiXCR was run by TCRdb on the multiplex PCR reads, yielding one entry per CDR3 protein. The table has 600,000 to 650,000 distinct CDR3 sequences, roughly 15% seen once. Sample: blood. The receptors originated from a young woman with Graves' hyperthyroidism.

At least ten counts were recorded for this clonotype. V usage is TRBV30 and J usage is TRBJ2-1; 8 nucleotides agree with TRBD2. This CDR3 has 15 amino acids. V lost 4 bases, J lost 2 bases, and 7 bases stayed unmatched. Germline V gene sequence: CDR1 GTSNPN, CDR2 SVGIG (reference sequence). CDR3 nucleotide sequence: TGTGCCTGGACCCCGGGACTAGGTCCCTACAATGAGCAGTTCTTC. Its protein is CAWTPGLGPYNEQFF.

In this sample, this clonotype turned up many times. The V gene is TRBV7-3, the J gene TRBJ2-1; TRBD2 aligns across 14 bases. Trimming took 4 bases from V and 2 from J; bases not matched to a gene: 10. Germline CDR1 is SGHTA and CDR2 is FQGTGA. The CDR3 sequence is 19 residues long. The DNA of the CDR3 is TGTGCCAGCAGCTATCTGTCATGGACTAGCGGGAGGACCTACAATGAGCAGTTCTTC. It specifies CASSYLSWTSGRTYNEQFF.

In this sample, this clonotype turned up many times. The V gene is TRBV15, the J gene TRBJ1-2; 8 nucleotides agree with TRBD1. There are 16 residues in the CDR3. CDR1 and CDR2 (germline): LNHNV, YYDKDF (reference sequence). The J segment lost 3 bases and the V segment lost 0 bases, leaving 6 bases of the junction unmatched. CDR3 protein: CATSRDRTGSDYGYTF. The CDR3, as DNA: TGTGCCACCAGCAGAGACAGGACAGGGAGTGACTATGGCTACACCTTC.

In this sample, this clonotype turned up many times. The chain links TRBV20-1 to TRBJ2-7, with TRBD2 identical over 9 bases. Unmatched junction bases numbered 12, after V lost 3 bases and J lost 9 bases. The CDR3 totals 14 residues. The V gene's germline CDR1 is DFQATT and CDR2 SNEGSKA (reference sequence). DNA of the CDR3: TGCAGTGCTAGCGGTCGCCTAGCGGGAAGTGCGCAGTACTTC. Amino acids: CSASGRLAGSAQYF.

In regard to this clonotype: Possible read error: a much larger clone is one base away. This rearrangement joins TRBV7-9 to TRBJ2-7; tentative D call: TRBD2 (6 bases). V lost 4 bases, J lost 7 bases, and 14 bases lay in between. Germline values: CDR1 SEHNR, CDR2 FQNEAQ (reference sequence). The CDR3 is made up of 13 amino acids. CDR3 region: CASSSVVGGEQYF. The DNA for the CDR3 is TGTGCCAGCAGCTCAGTTGTGGGAGGAGAGCAGTACTTC. The variable domain in full, completed from reference TRBV7-9 and TRBJ2-7, reads DTGVSQNPRHKITKRGQNVTFRCDPISEHNRLYWYRQTLGQGPEFLTYFQNEAQLEKSRLLSDRFSAERPKGSFSTLEIQRTEQGDSAMYLCASSSVVGGEQYFGPGTRLTVT.

CDR3 protein: CAWRGMGNEQFF. The CDR3 nucleotides read TGTGCCTGGAGGGGTATGGGGAATGAGCAGTTCTTC. The chain has TRBV30 and TRBJ2-1; D not resolved. The length of the CDR3 is 12 residues. Trimming removed 3 bases at V and 7 bases at J, with 10 bases between. Per the germline V gene, CDR1 is GTSNPN and CDR2 is SVGIG (reference sequence).

There are many counts of this clonotype. V usage is TRBV19 and J usage is TRBJ2-5; 8 bases map to TRBD1. This CDR3 region has 12 residues. V was clipped by 8 bases and J by 4 bases; unmatched bases: 3. CDR1 is LNHDA, CDR2 SQIVND, per germline (reference sequence). The CDR3 is CASGQGRETQYF. CDR3 bases: TGTGCCAGTGGACAGGGTAGAGAGACCCAGTACTTC.

In this sample, this clonotype turned up many times. The chain has TRBV11-3 and TRBJ2-7; 10 bases are shared with TRBD2. Germline V gene lookup returns CDR1 SGHNT and CDR2 YENEEA. Losses at the gene ends were 4 bases for V and 2 bases for J; bases not matched to a gene: 11. This CDR3 spans 17 amino acids. The DNA for the CDR3 is TGTGCCAGCAGCTCGCAACGGGTAGCGGGAGGTACCTACGAGCAGTACTTC. Its protein product is CASSSQRVAGGTYEQYF.

J is TRBJ1-5 and V is TRBV9; maybe TRBD1 (5 bases). V lost 0 bases and J lost 4, with 8 bases in between. Germline lookup yields CDR1 SGDLS and CDR2 YYNGEE. CDR3 length: 14 amino acids. The CDR3 here is CASSVDGGNQPQHF. DNA of the CDR3: TGTGCCAGCAGCGTAGATGGGGGGAATCAGCCCCAGCATTTT.

The sample holds a few counts of this clonotype. The chain combines TRBV11-1 with TRBJ2-1, with 7 nucleotides matching TRBD2. The V gene end was trimmed by 8 bases and the J gene end by 7 bases; junction bases not matched to a gene: 14. Looked up from germline, CDR1 is SGHAT and CDR2 is FQDESV (reference sequence). The CDR3 consists of 15 residues. The CDR3 region is CASLPGPGRGNEQFF. The CDR3 DNA is TGTGCCAGCCTCCCGGGGCCAGGGAGGGGAAATGAGCAGTTCTTC.

This clonotype has a single count. The CDR3 loop is CASRREGGNQPQHF. The CDR3 region has the DNA TGCGCCAGCAGAAGGGAGGGCGGCAATCAGCCCCAGCATTTT. This chain joins TRBV5-1 and TRBJ1-5; D gene unclear. V shed 5 bases and J shed 2 bases, with 11 bases lying between them. This CDR3 has 14 residues. From germline, CDR1 is SGHRS and CDR2 YFSETQ.

The chain carries TRBV29-1 and TRBJ2-1; maybe TRBD2 (5 bases). The germline CDR1 and CDR2 sequences are SQVTM and ANQGSEA. CDR3 length: 13 amino acids. V lost 6 bases and J 10 bases, leaving 19 bases between the germline ends. The CDR3 is CSVVGGPLSEQFF. The CDR3 coding sequence is TGCAGCGTAGTCGGAGGCCCCCTTTCGGAGCAGTTCTTC.

This clonotype came up a few times. The chain uses TRBV29-1 and TRBJ1-5, with 7 bases identical to TRBD1. Trimming removed 4 bases from V and 7 bases from J; junction bases left unmatched: 7. Germline-derived CDR1 and CDR2 are SQVTM and ANQGSEA. The CDR3 is 13 amino acids. DNA of the CDR3: TGCAGCGTTGCAGACAGGGTCGGCCAGCCCCAGCATTTT. Its translation: CSVADRVGQPQHF.

This clonotype was counted only a few times. V and J are TRBV6-2 or TRBV6-3 and TRBJ2-1; D ambiguous. This CDR3 spans 15 amino acids. The ends were cut back, 2 bases at V and 0 bases at J, with 8 bases in the middle. CDR1 and CDR2 (germline): MNHEY, SVGEGT. The CDR3 DNA reads TGTGCCAGCAGTTACAGGGCCAGCTCCTACAATGAGCAGTTCTTC. Protein product: CASSYRASSYNEQFF.

This clonotype was seen many times. The rearrangement joins TRBV5-4 to TRBJ1-1; 9 nucleotides match TRBD1. This CDR3 has 14 amino acids. Looked up from germline, CDR1 is SGHNT and CDR2 is YYREEE (reference sequence). Losses at the gene ends were 4 bases for V and 3 bases for J; bases not matched to a gene: 4. Written as DNA, the CDR3 is TGTGCCAGCAGCCCAGGACAGGGGTACACTGAAGCTTTCTTT. It codes for CASSPGQGYTEAFF.

This clonotype was observed a handful of times. V usage is TRBV28 and J usage is TRBJ2-2; maybe TRBD1 (6 bases). CDR1 is MDHEN, CDR2 SYDVKM, per germline. V shed 6 bases and J shed 0 bases, with 14 bases lying between them. This CDR3 spans 16 amino acids. The DNA of the CDR3 is TGTGCCAGCAGCTACCCAGGGGTCACGAACACCGGGGAGCTGTTTTTT. Translated, it gives CASSYPGVTNTGELFF.

This clonotype came up many times. J is TRBJ2-1 and V is TRBV12-3 or TRBV12-4; 11 bases agree with TRBD1. The ends lost 5 bases at V and 7 bases at J; junction bases unmatched: 7. This CDR3 is built from 15 residues. The CDR3 nucleotides read TGTGCCAGCAGTCCAACCGGGACAGGGGGTAATGAGCAGTTCTTC. This codes for CASSPTGTGGNEQFF.

This clonotype was picked up many times. The chain has TRBV24-1 and TRBJ2-5; D possibly corresponds to TRBD1 (5 bases). This CDR3 is 15 amino acids long. V lost 1 base, J lost 5 bases, and 13 bases lay in between. Looked up from germline, CDR1 is KGHDR and CDR2 is SFDVKD. CDR3 amino acids: CATSDFSLSGETQYF. As DNA, the CDR3 is TGTGCCACCAGTGATTTTTCCCTTTCAGGGGAGACCCAGTACTTC.

The chain has TRBV27 and TRBJ1-5, with 8 bases aligning to TRBD1. The CDR3 is 15 residues long. CDR1 is MNHEY and CDR2 is SMNVEV in the germline V gene (reference sequence). The trim removed 5 bases at V and 6 bases at J, leaving 9 bases unmatched. CDR3 DNA sequence: TGTGCCAGCAGTCCATTAGGACAGGGACCTCAGCCCCAGCATTTT. It codes for CASSPLGQGPQPQHF.

V usage is TRBV6-2 or TRBV6-3 and J usage is TRBJ2-1, with a possible D match to TRBD1 (6 bases). The CDR3 consists of 20 residues. Trimming took 5 bases from V and 4 from J, leaving 30 bases between them. Germline CDR1 is MNHEY and CDR2 is SVGEGT. CDR3 sequence reads: CASSLPPIPGRRRGYNEQFF. CDR3 DNA sequence: TGTGCCAGCAGTCTCCCCCCGATACCGGGCCGCAGAAGGGGGTACAATGAGCAGTTCTTC.

The table lists this clonotype with a few counts. The rearrangement links TRBV28 to TRBJ1-2; 10 bases line up with TRBD1. The ends lost 6 bases at V and 14 bases at J; junction bases unmatched: 9. The germline V gene has CDR1 MDHEN and CDR2 SYDVKM. The CDR3 contains 12 residues. The CDR3 sequence: CASSPPDRGRTF. CDR3 coding DNA: TGTGCCAGCAGCCCTCCCGACAGGGGGCGTACCTTC.

The chain links TRBV5-1 to TRBJ2-1; possible D gene TRBD2, 6 bases. V lost 1 base, J lost 6 bases, and 20 bases lay in between. The CDR3 consists of 17 residues. Germline loops: CDR1 SGHRS, CDR2 YFSETQ. The CDR3 bases are TGCGCCAGCAGCTTGAATTCGGGACTCGGAGGGCCCAATGAGCAGTTCTTC. Amino acids: CASSLNSGLGGPNEQFF.